These 6 T cell receptor beta chains share one sample of origin, sequenced in a study of shared clonotypes between healthy human individuals. Some clones are missing from TCRdb's copy, which holds only in-frame ones; the method was immunoSEQ multiplex PCR. The sample lists 2 million to 2.5 million clones, 85% to 95% occurring once. The material sequenced was naive CD4+ T cells from PBMCs. Noted subset: CD45RA+ positively selected. These receptor sequences come from a man between 18 and 35 years old in good health. Some clones in this sample may be carry-over from other donors' samples.

The genes are TRBV5-4 and TRBJ2-7; D perhaps matches TRBD2 (6 bases). CDR1 is SGHNT, CDR2 YYREEE, per germline (reference sequence). The CDR3 consists of 13 residues. The V end was cut by 4 bases, the J end by 2 bases, with 10 bases between. The CDR3 DNA reads TGTGCCAGCAGCCCCGGGGGAGCCTACGAGCAGTACTTC. Its translation: CASSPGGAYEQYF. The full variable domain, completed using reference TRBV5-4 and TRBJ2-7, is ETGVTQSPTHLIKTRGQQVTLRCSSQSGHNTVSWYQQALGQGPQFIFQYYREEENGRGNFPPRFSGLQFPNYSSELNVNALELDDSALYLCASSPGGAYEQYFGPGTRLTVT.

Details on this clone: The same CDR3 also results from other DNA sequences found in this sample. The chain couples TRBV2 to TRBJ2-5; possibly TRBD1 for D (8 bases). The V gene's germline CDR1 is SNHLY and CDR2 FYNNEI. With 6 bases removed from V and 4 bases from J, the gap between germline ends came to 15 bases. The CDR3 is made up of 14 amino acids. The CDR3 DNA follows: TGTGCCAGCAGCGGACAGGGAGGGGGAGAGACCCAGTACTTC. This encodes CASSGQGGGETQYF.

This sequence joins TRBV20-1 and TRBJ2-1; D remains ambiguous. V shed 6 bases and J shed 5 bases, with 8 bases lying between them. The CDR3 consists of 11 residues. Germline V gene lookup returns CDR1 DFQATT and CDR2 SNEGSKA (reference sequence). CDR3 in DNA: TGCAGTGCCGACGCGGACAATGAGCAGTTCTTC. It specifies CSADADNEQFF.

This clone is a singleton in its sample. The chain carries TRBV6-5 and TRBJ2-7; 9 bases align to TRBD2. V shed 8 bases, J shed 4 bases, and the junction held 12 bases outside the gene matches. This CDR3 region has 15 residues. Germline V gene data show CDR1 as MNHEY and CDR2 as SVGAGI. The CDR3 sequence: CASAGGGRARYEQYF. In DNA form, the CDR3 reads TGTGCCAGCGCTGGCGGCGGGAGGGCCCGATACGAGCAGTACTTC.

The genes are TRBV27 and TRBJ1-2, with 8 bases lining up with TRBD1. This CDR3 spans 13 amino acids. The junction had 6 bases not matched to a gene; V was cut back by 5 bases and J by 7 bases. Germline lookup yields CDR1 MNHEY and CDR2 SMNVEV (reference sequence). This chain's CDR3 is CASSPRTGTGYTF. The CDR3 region has the DNA TGTGCCAGCAGTCCTCGGACAGGGACTGGCTACACCTTC.

This chain connects TRBV10-1 to TRBJ2-7, with D hard to call. The CDR3 spans 12 residues. V lost 3 bases and J lost 6, with 9 bases in between. CDR1 and CDR2 (germline): WNHNN, SYGVQD (reference sequence). The CDR3 nucleotides are TGCGCCAGCAGTGAAATGGTCGGCGAGCAGTACTTC. Residues: CASSEMVGEQYF.